Listed below are T cell receptor beta chains from one sample, sequenced in a study of shared clonotypes between healthy human individuals. Some clones are missing from TCRdb's copy, which holds only in-frame ones; the method was immunoSEQ multiplex PCR. There are some 320,000 clones in the sample; 87% occur only once, and around 15% lies in the top ten. Sequencing was carried out using memory CD8+ T cells sorted from blood. The receptors come from a man aged 18 to 29 in good health. CDR3s include the opening cysteine and the closing phenylalanine or tryptophan. A D gene is named only where the DNA matches it firmly. Size is stated for part of the rows, as once, few or many counts, or as a class when the clone is expanded.

V gene: TRBV7-9
clone size: .
J gene: TRBJ1-5
D gene: .
CDR3 protein: CASSAQDQPQHF
CDR3 DNA: TGTGCCAGCAGCGCCCAGGATCAGCCCCAGCATTTT

V gene: TRBV2
clone size: .
J gene: TRBJ1-1
D gene: .
CDR3 protein: CASSVGNTEAFF
CDR3 DNA: TGTGCCAGCAGTGTAGGGAACACTGAAGCTTTCTTT

V gene: TRBV6-5
clone size: .
J gene: TRBJ2-3
D gene: .
CDR3 protein: CASRRRAPGDTQYF
CDR3 DNA: TGTGCCAGCAGAAGAAGGGCTCCAGGAGATACGCAGTATTTT

V gene: TRBV27
clone size: .
J gene: TRBJ1-2
D gene: .
CDR3 protein: CASSLTGTDSYGYTF
CDR3 DNA: TGTGCCAGCAGTTTAACCGGGACGGATTCCTATGGCTACACCTTC

V gene: TRBV11-2
clone size: .
J gene: TRBJ1-3
D gene: .
CDR3 protein: CASSLEGIGTNLLSGNTIYF
CDR3 DNA: TGTGCCAGCAGCTTAGAGGGTATCGGGACGAATTTACTCTCTGGAAACACCATATATTTT

V gene: TRBV27
clone size: .
J gene: TRBJ2-1
D gene: TRBD1
CDR3 protein: CASSLYPGQENDNEQFF
CDR3 DNA: TGTGCCAGCAGTCTTTACCCGGGACAGGAAAACGACAATGAGCAGTTCTTC

V gene: TRBV4-1
clone size: .
J gene: TRBJ2-1
D gene: .
CDR3 protein: CATRAESYNEQFF
CDR3 DNA: TGCGCCACCAGGGCAGAGTCCTACAATGAGCAGTTCTTC

V gene: TRBV4-3
clone size: .
J gene: TRBJ2-7
D gene: .
CDR3 protein: CASSQDYGLSSYEQYF
CDR3 DNA: TGCGCCAGCAGCCAAGATTACGGTTTATCGTCCTACGAGCAGTACTTC

V gene: TRBV9
clone size: .
J gene: TRBJ2-2
D gene: TRBD2
CDR3 protein: CASSYSGRDTGELFF
CDR3 DNA: TGTGCCAGCAGCTATAGCGGGAGGGACACCGGGGAGCTGTTTTTT

V gene: TRBV4-1
clone size: .
J gene: TRBJ2-7
D gene: TRBD1
CDR3 protein: CASSFSGTGSEQYF
CDR3 DNA: TGCGCCAGCAGCTTCTCCGGGACAGGGTCCGAGCAGTACTTC

V gene: TRBV25-1
clone size: .
J gene: TRBJ1-1
D gene: .
CDR3 protein: CASSELGYTEAFF
CDR3 DNA: TGTGCCAGCAGTGAACTGGGTTACACTGAAGCTTTCTTT

V gene: TRBV30
clone size: .
J gene: TRBJ2-1
D gene: TRBD2
CDR3 protein: CAWRTSGSAYNEQFF
CDR3 DNA: TGTGCCTGGAGGACTAGCGGGAGCGCGTACAATGAGCAGTTCTTC

V gene: TRBV6-5
clone size: .
J gene: TRBJ2-2
D gene: .
CDR3 protein: CASSLGGTNTGELFF
CDR3 DNA: TGTGCCAGCAGCTTAGGGGGTACGAACACCGGGGAGCTGTTTTTT

V gene: TRBV11-3
clone size: .
J gene: TRBJ2-1
D gene: .
CDR3 protein: CASSLDAGSYNEQFF
CDR3 DNA: TGTGCCAGCAGCTTAGATGCGGGTTCTTACAATGAGCAGTTCTTC

V gene: TRBV4-1
clone size: .
J gene: TRBJ1-3
D gene: TRBD1
CDR3 protein: CASSRDRGTGNTIYF
CDR3 DNA: TGCGCCAGCAGCCGAGACAGGGGGACGGGAAACACCATATATTTT

V gene: TRBV7-9
clone size: .
J gene: TRBJ2-7
D gene: .
CDR3 protein: CASSHGGGEQYF
CDR3 DNA: TGTGCCAGCAGCCATGGGGGAGGCGAGCAGTACTTC

V gene: TRBV27
clone size: few
J gene: TRBJ2-7
D gene: TRBD1
CDR3 protein: CASSSPNGQDYEQYF
CDR3 DNA: TGTGCCAGCAGTTCGCCGAATGGACAGGATTACGAGCAGTACTTC

V gene: TRBV10-3
clone size: .
J gene: TRBJ2-2
D gene: .
CDR3 protein: CAISGFETVPYTGELFF
CDR3 DNA: TGTGCCATCAGTGGCTTCGAGACGGTCCCCTACACCGGGGAGCTGTTTTTT

V gene: TRBV5-6
clone size: .
J gene: TRBJ2-7
D gene: .
CDR3 protein: CASTTSPSYEQYF
CDR3 DNA: TGTGCCAGCACCACGTCTCCATCCTACGAGCAGTACTTC

V gene: TRBV5-1
clone size: .
J gene: TRBJ2-7
D gene: TRBD2
CDR3 protein: CASSLREGLSYEQYF
CDR3 DNA: TGCGCCAGCAGCTTGCGGGAGGGCCTGTCCTACGAGCAGTACTTC

V gene: TRBV4-1
clone size: .
J gene: TRBJ2-1
D gene: .
CDR3 protein: CASSLATGETYNEQFF
CDR3 DNA: TGCGCCAGCAGCCTCGCCACGGGGGAGACCTACAATGAGCAGTTCTTC

V gene: TRBV7-9
clone size: .
J gene: TRBJ2-7
D gene: TRBD1
CDR3 protein: CASSFLRRDRNYEQYF
CDR3 DNA: TGTGCCAGCAGCTTTTTACGTCGGGACAGGAACTACGAGCAGTACTTC

V gene: TRBV13
clone size: .
J gene: TRBJ1-6
D gene: .
CDR3 protein: CASSKGDETLHF
CDR3 DNA: TGTGCCAGCAGTAAGGGAGACGAAACCCTCCACTTT

V gene: TRBV11-2
clone size: few
J gene: TRBJ2-7
D gene: .
CDR3 protein: CASSLFTGTAYEQYF
CDR3 DNA: TGTGCCAGCAGCTTATTTACAGGGACGGCCTACGAGCAGTACTTC

V gene: TRBV7-8
clone size: .
J gene: TRBJ1-4
D gene: .
CDR3 protein: CASSYGDFEKLFF
CDR3 DNA: TGTGCCAGCAGCTACGGGGACTTTGAAAAACTGTTTTTT

V gene: TRBV13
clone size: .
J gene: TRBJ2-3
D gene: TRBD2
CDR3 protein: CASSPRLAARDTQYF
CDR3 DNA: TGTGCCAGCAGCCCCCGACTAGCGGCAAGGGATACGCAGTATTTT

V gene: TRBV29-1
clone size: .
J gene: TRBJ2-7
D gene: .
CDR3 protein: CSASPEDSYEQYF
CDR3 DNA: TGCAGCGCCTCGCCGGAAGACAGCTACGAGCAGTACTTC

V gene: TRBV27
clone size: .
J gene: TRBJ2-5
D gene: .
CDR3 protein: CASSFSGQREETQYF
CDR3 DNA: TGTGCCAGCAGTTTCTCCGGACAGAGAGAAGAGACCCAGTACTTC

V gene: TRBV28
clone size: .
J gene: TRBJ2-5
D gene: TRBD2
CDR3 protein: CASSLSGGQETQYF
CDR3 DNA: TGTGCCAGCAGCTTGAGCGGGGGACAAGAGACCCAGTACTTC

V gene: TRBV7-9
clone size: few
J gene: TRBJ1-1
D gene: .
CDR3 protein: CASRPNTGSEAFF
CDR3 DNA: TGTGCCAGCAGACCAAATACCGGGTCTGAAGCTTTCTTT

V gene: TRBV21-1
clone size: many
J gene: TRBJ2-6
D gene: .
CDR3 protein: CASSKRGQGAPGANVLTF
CDR3 DNA: TGTGCCAGCAGCAAAAGAGGTCAGGGTGCGCCTGGGGCCAACGTCCTGACTTTC

V gene: TRBV6-5
clone size: few
J gene: TRBJ2-1
D gene: .
CDR3 protein: CASSYSEYNEQFF
CDR3 DNA: TGTGCCAGCAGTTATTCAGAGTACAATGAGCAGTTCTTC

V gene: TRBV7-9
clone size: .
J gene: TRBJ2-1
D gene: TRBD2
CDR3 protein: CASSLVVSGGDEQFF
CDR3 DNA: TGTGCCAGCAGCTTAGTTGTTTCGGGAGGGGATGAGCAGTTCTTC

V gene: TRBV19
clone size: few
J gene: TRBJ2-1
D gene: TRBD1
CDR3 protein: CASSIERGGWNEQFF
CDR3 DNA: TGTGCCAGTAGTATAGAGAGAGGGGGCTGGAATGAGCAGTTCTTC

V gene: TRBV6-6
clone size: once
J gene: TRBJ2-1
D gene: TRBD2
CDR3 protein: CASSYSRLAGLNEQFF
CDR3 DNA: TGTGCCAGCAGTTACTCGAGACTAGCGGGACTCAATGAGCAGTTCTTC

V gene: TRBV5-6
clone size: many
J gene: TRBJ1-2
D gene: .
CDR3 protein: CASSLDGGRANYGYTF
CDR3 DNA: TGTGCCAGCAGCTTGGACGGGGGCCGAGCTAACTATGGCTACACCTTC

V gene: TRBV14
clone size: .
J gene: TRBJ2-7
D gene: .
CDR3 protein: CASSQDPYTWEQYF
CDR3 DNA: TGTGCCAGCAGCCAAGATCCTTATACATGGGAGCAGTACTTC

V gene: TRBV30
clone size: .
J gene: TRBJ2-2
D gene: .
CDR3 protein: CAWSVSNTGELFF
CDR3 DNA: TGTGCCTGGAGTGTTTCGAACACCGGGGAGCTGTTTTTT